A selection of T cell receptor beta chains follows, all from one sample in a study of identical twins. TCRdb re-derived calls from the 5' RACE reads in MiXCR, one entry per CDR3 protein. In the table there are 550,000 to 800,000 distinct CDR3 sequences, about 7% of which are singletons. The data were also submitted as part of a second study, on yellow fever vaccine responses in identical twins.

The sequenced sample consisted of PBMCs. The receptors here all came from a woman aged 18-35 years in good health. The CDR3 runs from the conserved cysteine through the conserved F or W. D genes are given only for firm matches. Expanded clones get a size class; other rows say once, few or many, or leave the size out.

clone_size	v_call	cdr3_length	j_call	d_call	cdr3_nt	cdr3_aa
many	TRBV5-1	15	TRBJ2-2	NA	TGCGCCAGCAGCTTGGCAGGGGCAGCCACCGGGGAGCTGTTTTTT	CASSLAGAATGELFF
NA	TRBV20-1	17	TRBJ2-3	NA	TGCTGTGCTAGAGATCTGATGAGCGGATATAGCACAGATACGCAGTATTTT	CCARDLMSGYSTDTQYF
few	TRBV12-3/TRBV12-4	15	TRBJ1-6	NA	TGTGCCAGCAGTAGTCCCGGGGCGATTGGTTCACCCCTCCACTTT	CASSSPGAIGSPLHF
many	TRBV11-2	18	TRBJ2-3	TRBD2	TGTGCCAGCAGCTTGGAGGGACTAGCGGGAGGCCCGAGGTATACGCAGTATTTT	CASSLEGLAGGPRYTQYF
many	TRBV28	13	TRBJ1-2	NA	TGTGCCAGTCTCAAGACAGATAACTATGGCTACACCTTC	CASLKTDNYGYTF
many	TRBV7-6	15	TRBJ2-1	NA	TGTGCCAGCAGCCCGCAACAGGGAACCTACAATGAGCAGTTCTTC	CASSPQQGTYNEQFF
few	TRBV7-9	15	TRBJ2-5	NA	TGTGCCAGCAGCTTAGGAGGCGGGACCCGGGAGACCCAGTACTTC	CASSLGGGTRETQYF
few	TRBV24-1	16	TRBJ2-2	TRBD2	TGTGCCACCAGTGACCTTAGCGGGAGGGCCGCCGGGGAGCTGTTTTTT	CATSDLSGRAAGELFF
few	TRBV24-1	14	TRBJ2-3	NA	TGTGCCACCAGTGAGGCGGACGATCCAGATACGCAGTATTTT	CATSEADDPDTQYF
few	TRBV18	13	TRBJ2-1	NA	TGTGCCAGCTCACCCCTGCAGACGTATGAGCAGTTCTTC	CASSPLQTYEQFF
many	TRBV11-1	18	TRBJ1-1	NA	TGTGCCAGCAGCTCCTCAGCCCTTACGACATCACTGAGGACTGAAGCTTTCTTT	CASSSSALTTSLRTEAFF
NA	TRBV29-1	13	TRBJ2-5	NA	TGCAGCGTTGGGGGGCGCCTAGTCGAGACCCAGTACTTC	CSVGGRLVETQYF
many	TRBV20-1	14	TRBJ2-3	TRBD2	TGCAGTGCTAGACTAGCGGGGGGAACAGATACGCAGTATTTT	CSARLAGGTDTQYF
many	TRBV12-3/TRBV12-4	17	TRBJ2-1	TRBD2	TGTGCCAGCTTCGGGGGTTTATCGGGGGGGGCCTACAATGAGCAGTTCTTC	CASFGGLSGGAYNEQFF
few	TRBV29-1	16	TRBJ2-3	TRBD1	TGCAGCGTTGAAATGGTCCAGGGGGCGCGCACAGATACGCAGTATTTT	CSVEMVQGARTDTQYF
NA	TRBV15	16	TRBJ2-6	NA	TGTGCCACCGAGCCGTTAGACATTACTGGGGCCAACGTCCTGACTTTC	CATEPLDITGANVLTF
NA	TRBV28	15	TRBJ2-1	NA	TGTGCCAGCAGTTTAGTACAGCAAGTGGACAATGAGCAGTTCTTC	CASSLVQQVDNEQFF
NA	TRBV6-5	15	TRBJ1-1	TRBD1	TGTGCCAGCGGGTTACAGGGGAATCTGAACACTGAAGCTTTCTTT	CASGLQGNLNTEAFF
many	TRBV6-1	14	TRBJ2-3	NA	TGTGCCAGCAGTACGGGGACTAGCACAGATACGCAGTATTTT	CASSTGTSTDTQYF
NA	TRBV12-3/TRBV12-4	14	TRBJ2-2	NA	TGTGCCAGCCTCAGGGCCGCGAACACCGGGGAGCTGTTTTTT	CASLRAANTGELFF
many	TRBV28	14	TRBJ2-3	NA	TGTGCCAGTACCCGGGACCCCCTGGCGGATACGCAGTATTTT	CASTRDPLADTQYF
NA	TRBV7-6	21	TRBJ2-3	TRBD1	TGTGCCAGCAGCTTACCCAACAGGGGGCGCGGAGTGGGTGCAAGCACAGATACGCAGTATTTT	CASSLPNRGRGVGASTDTQYF
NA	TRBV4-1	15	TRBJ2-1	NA	TGCGCCAGCAGCCAAGATACGGTAGTTTCCGATGAGCAGTTCTTC	CASSQDTVVSDEQFF
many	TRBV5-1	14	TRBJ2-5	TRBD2	TGCGCCAGCAGCTTCTATAAGCGGGAGGAGACCCAGTACTTC	CASSFYKREETQYF
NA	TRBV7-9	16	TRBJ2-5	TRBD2	TGTGCCAGCAGCTTCCCCCCGGGACTACTACAAGAGACCCAGTACTTC	CASSFPPGLLQETQYF
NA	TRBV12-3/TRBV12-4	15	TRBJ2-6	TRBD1	TGTGCCAGCAGTCCGACAGGGGCGGGGGCCAACGTCCTGACTTTC	CASSPTGAGANVLTF
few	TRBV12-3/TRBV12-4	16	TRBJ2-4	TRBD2	TGTGCCAGCAGTCAAGGGGAGGGGTTAGCCAAAAACATTCAGTACTTC	CASSQGEGLAKNIQYF
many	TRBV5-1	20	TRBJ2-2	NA	TGCGCCAGCAGGTCGGTCTGGGAGCGAGAGCCAGAGATAAACACCGGGGAGCTGTTTTTT	CASRSVWEREPEINTGELFF
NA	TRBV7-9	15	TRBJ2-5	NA	TGTGCCAGCACCTCCCTTGAAGGAGGGGAAGAGACCCAGTACTTC	CASTSLEGGEETQYF
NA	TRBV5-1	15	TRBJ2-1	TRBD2	TGCGCCAGCAGGTTAGCGGGGAACTCCTACAATGAGCAGTTCTTC	CASRLAGNSYNEQFF